The clone carrying this TCR beta chain occurred a few times. CDR3 length equals 17 residues. The J segment lost 2 bases and the V segment lost 0 bases, leaving 10 bases of the junction unmatched. Germline-derived CDR1 and CDR2 are SGHRS and YFSETQ. These data originate in a study of T cells after yellow fever vaccination. Via MiXCR, TCRdb re-called the 5' RACE reads, giving one row per CDR3 protein. Altogether 450,000 to 600,000 distinct CDR3 sequences are present, 13% being singletons, with the ten largest covering roughly an eighth. Here the sequenced sample was PBMCs, taken on the day of the yellow fever booster vaccination. The TCR was taken from a man in his thirties or forties who received the YFV17D yellow fever vaccine. V usage is TRBV5-1 and J usage is TRBJ2-7; 8 bases map to TRBD2. DNA for the CDR3: TGCGCCAGCAGCTTGGGCTCACTAGCGGAGATAACCTACGAGCAGTACTTC. Amino acids: CASSLGSLAEITYEQYF.